These T cell receptor beta chains were read from a single sample in a study of radiotherapy plus CTLA-4 blockade in lung cancer. Measured with immunoSEQ multiplex PCR; TCRdb has only the in-frame clones, and not every one. This table holds roughly 66,000 clones, around 86% found once. The source was peripheral blood, collected from a patient treated with radiotherapy plus ipilimumab. The receptors originated from a human donor with non-small cell lung cancer who had a partial response to radiotherapy plus ipilimumab. The CDR3 runs from the conserved cysteine through the conserved F or W. D genes are given only for firm matches. Clone sizes are given selectively: once, few, many, or a class where the clone is expanded.

v_call: TRBV30; clone_size: NA; cdr3_length: 14; j_call: TRBJ2-2; d_call: NA; cdr3_nt: TGTGCCTGGAGTGTACTGCAGACTACCGGGGAGCTGTTTTTT; cdr3_aa: CAWSVLQTTGELFF
v_call: TRBV11-3; clone_size: NA; cdr3_length: 15; j_call: TRBJ2-3; d_call: NA; cdr3_nt: TGTGCCAGCAGCTTAGGGGTAGAGGGCACAGATACGCAGTATTTT; cdr3_aa: CASSLGVEGTDTQYF
v_call: TRBV5-1; clone_size: NA; cdr3_length: 16; j_call: TRBJ2-7; d_call: NA; cdr3_nt: TGCGCCAGCAGCTTTAGGTCTGAGGCCCTCACCTACGAGCAGTACTTC; cdr3_aa: CASSFRSEALTYEQYF
v_call: TRBV7-3; clone_size: NA; cdr3_length: 16; j_call: TRBJ2-7; d_call: TRBD2; cdr3_nt: TGTGCCAGCAGCCTCCCTATACAGCGGGAGAGAAACGAGCAGTACTTC; cdr3_aa: CASSLPIQRERNEQYF
v_call: TRBV29-1; clone_size: NA; cdr3_length: 12; j_call: TRBJ1-2; d_call: TRBD1; cdr3_nt: TGCAGCGTTGAATGGACAGGGGAAGGCTACACCTTC; cdr3_aa: CSVEWTGEGYTF
v_call: TRBV30; clone_size: NA; cdr3_length: 12; j_call: TRBJ2-7; d_call: TRBD1; cdr3_nt: TGTGCCTGGAGTCAGGCAGGGGGAGAGCAGTACTTC; cdr3_aa: CAWSQAGGEQYF
v_call: TRBV30; clone_size: NA; cdr3_length: 17; j_call: TRBJ2-7; d_call: TRBD2; cdr3_nt: TGTGCCTGGAGTGTAGGGGGCCCTAGCGGGGGCTCCTACGAGCAGTACTTC; cdr3_aa: CAWSVGGPSGGSYEQYF
v_call: TRBV5-4; clone_size: once; cdr3_length: 15; j_call: TRBJ2-5; d_call: NA; cdr3_nt: TGTGCCAGCAGCTTGGGCAGTCCCGCCCGAGAGACCCAGTACTTC; cdr3_aa: CASSLGSPARETQYF
v_call: TRBV5-8; clone_size: NA; cdr3_length: 16; j_call: TRBJ2-7; d_call: NA; cdr3_nt: TGTGCCAGCAGCTTGGCGGTCTTGCAGGTGAATTACGAGCAGTACTTC; cdr3_aa: CASSLAVLQVNYEQYF
v_call: TRBV27; clone_size: NA; cdr3_length: 14; j_call: TRBJ2-7; d_call: NA; cdr3_nt: TGTGCCAGCAGTTTCTCGGGGGGCACCTACGAGCAGTACTTC; cdr3_aa: CASSFSGGTYEQYF
v_call: TRBV5-1; clone_size: NA; cdr3_length: 14; j_call: TRBJ1-2; d_call: NA; cdr3_nt: TGCGCCAGCAGCTTGTCAAAGGGGAACTATGGCTACACCTTC; cdr3_aa: CASSLSKGNYGYTF
v_call: TRBV7-3; clone_size: NA; cdr3_length: 14; j_call: TRBJ2-1; d_call: TRBD2; cdr3_nt: TGTGCCAGCAGCCAGGGACTAGCGGGAGGAGAGCAGTTCTTC; cdr3_aa: CASSQGLAGGEQFF
v_call: TRBV7-2; clone_size: NA; cdr3_length: 15; j_call: TRBJ2-5; d_call: NA; cdr3_nt: TGTGCCAGCAGCTTAGCGTTCGGCAGGGGAGAGACCCAGTACTTC; cdr3_aa: CASSLAFGRGETQYF
v_call: TRBV5-4; clone_size: NA; cdr3_length: 13; j_call: TRBJ2-3; d_call: TRBD1; cdr3_nt: TGTGCCAGCAGCGGTACAGGGGGAGATACGCAGTATTTT; cdr3_aa: CASSGTGGDTQYF
v_call: TRBV27; clone_size: NA; cdr3_length: 16; j_call: TRBJ1-5; d_call: NA; cdr3_nt: TGTGCCAGCAGTTTAACCACAGGGAACGGCAATCAGCCCCAGCATTTT; cdr3_aa: CASSLTTGNGNQPQHF
v_call: TRBV5-1; clone_size: NA; cdr3_length: 16; j_call: TRBJ1-2; d_call: NA; cdr3_nt: TGCGCCAGCAGCCGCAATCCGTCCGGGGAGAGCTATGGCTACACCTTC; cdr3_aa: CASSRNPSGESYGYTF
v_call: TRBV15; clone_size: once; cdr3_length: 15; j_call: TRBJ1-4; d_call: NA; cdr3_nt: TGTGCCACCAGCAGAGGGGGGGGCGCGGATGAAAAACTGTTTTTT; cdr3_aa: CATSRGGGADEKLFF
v_call: TRBV28; clone_size: once; cdr3_length: 13; j_call: TRBJ2-2; d_call: TRBD2; cdr3_nt: TGTGCCAGCTACCGGCGGGAGACCGGGGAGCTGTTTTTT; cdr3_aa: CASYRRETGELFF
v_call: TRBV28; clone_size: NA; cdr3_length: 13; j_call: TRBJ2-7; d_call: TRBD1; cdr3_nt: TGTGCCAGCAGGGGACAGACGCCCTACGAGCAGTACTTC; cdr3_aa: CASRGQTPYEQYF
v_call: TRBV5-1; clone_size: NA; cdr3_length: 14; j_call: TRBJ2-5; d_call: NA; cdr3_nt: TGCGCCAGCAGCTTGTTAGGGGTAGGAGAGACCCAGTACTTC; cdr3_aa: CASSLLGVGETQYF
v_call: TRBV6-1; clone_size: few; cdr3_length: 16; j_call: TRBJ2-2; d_call: NA; cdr3_nt: TGTGCCAGCAGTGAATTCGCAGGGTCGAGTACCGGGGAGCTGTTTTTT; cdr3_aa: CASSEFAGSSTGELFF
v_call: TRBV7-3; clone_size: NA; cdr3_length: 15; j_call: TRBJ2-1; d_call: TRBD2; cdr3_nt: TGTGCCAGCAGCTTAGCGGGACGGACTAGTGGTGAGCAGTTCTTC; cdr3_aa: CASSLAGRTSGEQFF
v_call: TRBV28; clone_size: NA; cdr3_length: 12; j_call: TRBJ2-7; d_call: NA; cdr3_nt: TGTGCCAGCGGGACACAAACCTACGAGCAGTACTTC; cdr3_aa: CASGTQTYEQYF
v_call: TRBV19; clone_size: NA; cdr3_length: 13; j_call: TRBJ1-1; d_call: TRBD1; cdr3_nt: TGTGCCAGTAGATCGACAGGGAGGACTGAAGCTTTCTTT; cdr3_aa: CASRSTGRTEAFF
v_call: TRBV9; clone_size: NA; cdr3_length: 14; j_call: TRBJ1-2; d_call: NA; cdr3_nt: TGTGCCAGCAGCGGTGACACCCAATTCTATGGCTACACCTTC; cdr3_aa: CASSGDTQFYGYTF
v_call: TRBV7-8; clone_size: NA; cdr3_length: 17; j_call: TRBJ2-7; d_call: TRBD2; cdr3_nt: TGTGCCAGCAGCTTAGAGGCTAGCGGGAGGGCCAGGGGAGAGCAGTACTTC; cdr3_aa: CASSLEASGRARGEQYF
v_call: TRBV19; clone_size: NA; cdr3_length: 14; j_call: TRBJ1-4; d_call: TRBD1; cdr3_nt: TGTGCCAGTAGAACGACAGGGACTAATGAAAAACTGTTTTTT; cdr3_aa: CASRTTGTNEKLFF
v_call: TRBV7-9; clone_size: NA; cdr3_length: 14; j_call: TRBJ1-5; d_call: NA; cdr3_nt: TGTGCCAGCAGTTACATCAATAGCAATCAGCCCCAGCATTTT; cdr3_aa: CASSYINSNQPQHF
v_call: TRBV18; clone_size: NA; cdr3_length: 16; j_call: TRBJ2-7; d_call: TRBD2; cdr3_nt: TGTGCCAGCTCACCATCTCTAGCGGGAGGTCTACACGAGCAGTACTTC; cdr3_aa: CASSPSLAGGLHEQYF
v_call: TRBV28; clone_size: NA; cdr3_length: 17; j_call: TRBJ2-2; d_call: NA; cdr3_nt: TGTGCCACCTCAAACATCCTTTGGGGGGAGAACACCGGGGAGCTGTTTTTT; cdr3_aa: CATSNILWGENTGELFF
v_call: TRBV10-2; clone_size: NA; cdr3_length: 15; j_call: TRBJ1-3; d_call: NA; cdr3_nt: TGCGCCAGCAGTGAGGGACAGTTCTCTGGAAACACCATATATTTT; cdr3_aa: CASSEGQFSGNTIYF
v_call: TRBV5-4; clone_size: NA; cdr3_length: 16; j_call: TRBJ2-7; d_call: NA; cdr3_nt: TGTGCCAGCAGCTCCCCCCCGGGGACTCACTCCTACGAGCAGTACTTC; cdr3_aa: CASSSPPGTHSYEQYF
v_call: TRBV5-1; clone_size: NA; cdr3_length: 16; j_call: TRBJ2-2; d_call: TRBD1; cdr3_nt: TGCGCCAGCAGCTCGCGGACAGGGACGAACACCGGGGAGCTGTTTTTT; cdr3_aa: CASSSRTGTNTGELFF
v_call: TRBV5-1; clone_size: once; cdr3_length: 17; j_call: TRBJ2-1; d_call: TRBD2; cdr3_nt: TGCGCCAGCAGCCCACCGGGACTAGCGGGAGTTAGCGGTGAGCAGTTCTTC; cdr3_aa: CASSPPGLAGVSGEQFF
v_call: TRBV5-8; clone_size: NA; cdr3_length: 15; j_call: TRBJ2-1; d_call: NA; cdr3_nt: TGTGCCAGCATCCGACATGCGGGTAGAGGCGATGAGCAGTTCTTC; cdr3_aa: CASIRHAGRGDEQFF
v_call: TRBV5-6; clone_size: NA; cdr3_length: 13; j_call: TRBJ1-1; d_call: NA; cdr3_nt: TGTGCCAGCAGCTGGGCCGCGAACACTGAAGCTTTCTTT; cdr3_aa: CASSWAANTEAFF
v_call: TRBV5-1; clone_size: NA; cdr3_length: 15; j_call: TRBJ1-2; d_call: TRBD1; cdr3_nt: TGCGCCAGCAGCTCCGGACAGGGGGCGGGCTATGGCTACACCTTC; cdr3_aa: CASSSGQGAGYGYTF
v_call: TRBV7-9; clone_size: NA; cdr3_length: 16; j_call: TRBJ2-1; d_call: NA; cdr3_nt: TGTGCCAGCAGCCTCTACCGGGACTCTAGATACAATGAGCAGTTCTTC; cdr3_aa: CASSLYRDSRYNEQFF
v_call: TRBV10-3; clone_size: NA; cdr3_length: 15; j_call: TRBJ2-2; d_call: NA; cdr3_nt: TGTGCCATCAACCCCAGGGGGGAGAACACCGGGGAGCTGTTTTTT; cdr3_aa: CAINPRGENTGELFF
v_call: TRBV29-1; clone_size: NA; cdr3_length: 13; j_call: TRBJ2-7; d_call: NA; cdr3_nt: TGCAGCGCCAGGGGACCGACTGTCTACGAGCAGTACTTC; cdr3_aa: CSARGPTVYEQYF
v_call: TRBV6-5; clone_size: NA; cdr3_length: 13; j_call: TRBJ1-1; d_call: NA; cdr3_nt: TGTGCCAGCACCAAGACAGCGAACACTGAAGCTTTCTTT; cdr3_aa: CASTKTANTEAFF
v_call: TRBV5-1; clone_size: NA; cdr3_length: 17; j_call: TRBJ2-3; d_call: NA; cdr3_nt: TGCGCCAGCAGCTACCCGACTGGCGGATCTAGCACAGATACGCAGTATTTT; cdr3_aa: CASSYPTGGSSTDTQYF
v_call: TRBV9; clone_size: NA; cdr3_length: 14; j_call: TRBJ2-7; d_call: TRBD1; cdr3_nt: TGTGCCAGCAGCGTAGGTGACAGGGACTACGAGCAGTACTTC; cdr3_aa: CASSVGDRDYEQYF
v_call: TRBV27; clone_size: NA; cdr3_length: 12; j_call: TRBJ2-7; d_call: NA; cdr3_nt: TGTGCCAGCAGTGCTAACTTCTACGAGCAGTACTTC; cdr3_aa: CASSANFYEQYF
v_call: TRBV18; clone_size: NA; cdr3_length: 15; j_call: TRBJ2-2; d_call: TRBD1; cdr3_nt: TGTGCCAGCTCTCCGTGGACAGGGAACACCGGGGAGCTGTTTTTT; cdr3_aa: CASSPWTGNTGELFF
v_call: TRBV28; clone_size: NA; cdr3_length: 16; j_call: TRBJ2-2; d_call: TRBD1; cdr3_nt: TGTGCCAGCAGTACCCCCGGGACAGGGAGAACCGGGGAGCTGTTTTTT; cdr3_aa: CASSTPGTGRTGELFF
v_call: TRBV7-8; clone_size: NA; cdr3_length: 12; j_call: TRBJ2-7; d_call: NA; cdr3_nt: TGTGCCAGCAGCTTAGTGAGGTACGAGCAGTACTTC; cdr3_aa: CASSLVRYEQYF
v_call: TRBV7-4; clone_size: NA; cdr3_length: 16; j_call: TRBJ1-1; d_call: NA; cdr3_nt: TGTGCCAGCAGCATCGGGGGGCAGAGGGAGTCGTGGGGAGCTTTCTTT; cdr3_aa: CASSIGGQRESWGAFF
v_call: TRBV6-5; clone_size: NA; cdr3_length: 14; j_call: TRBJ1-5; d_call: TRBD1; cdr3_nt: TGTGCCAGCAGCAGGGACAGGACTAAACAGCCCCAGCATTTT; cdr3_aa: CASSRDRTKQPQHF
v_call: TRBV28; clone_size: NA; cdr3_length: 15; j_call: TRBJ1-1; d_call: TRBD1; cdr3_nt: TGTGCCAGCCCCTCGTCCAGGGGGAGCCCCACTGAAGCTTTCTTT; cdr3_aa: CASPSSRGSPTEAFF
v_call: TRBV11-2; clone_size: NA; cdr3_length: 16; j_call: TRBJ2-3; d_call: TRBD2; cdr3_nt: TGTGCCAGCAGCTTAGGACTAGCGGGAGGCACAGATACGCAGTATTTT; cdr3_aa: CASSLGLAGGTDTQYF
v_call: TRBV27; clone_size: NA; cdr3_length: 14; j_call: TRBJ2-7; d_call: NA; cdr3_nt: TGTGCCAGCAGTTTATGGGAGAGCTCCTACGAGCAGTACTTC; cdr3_aa: CASSLWESSYEQYF
v_call: TRBV18; clone_size: NA; cdr3_length: 15; j_call: TRBJ2-2; d_call: TRBD1; cdr3_nt: TGTGCCAGCTCCACCGGGACAGGCTCCTTAGGGGAGCTGTTTTTT; cdr3_aa: CASSTGTGSLGELFF